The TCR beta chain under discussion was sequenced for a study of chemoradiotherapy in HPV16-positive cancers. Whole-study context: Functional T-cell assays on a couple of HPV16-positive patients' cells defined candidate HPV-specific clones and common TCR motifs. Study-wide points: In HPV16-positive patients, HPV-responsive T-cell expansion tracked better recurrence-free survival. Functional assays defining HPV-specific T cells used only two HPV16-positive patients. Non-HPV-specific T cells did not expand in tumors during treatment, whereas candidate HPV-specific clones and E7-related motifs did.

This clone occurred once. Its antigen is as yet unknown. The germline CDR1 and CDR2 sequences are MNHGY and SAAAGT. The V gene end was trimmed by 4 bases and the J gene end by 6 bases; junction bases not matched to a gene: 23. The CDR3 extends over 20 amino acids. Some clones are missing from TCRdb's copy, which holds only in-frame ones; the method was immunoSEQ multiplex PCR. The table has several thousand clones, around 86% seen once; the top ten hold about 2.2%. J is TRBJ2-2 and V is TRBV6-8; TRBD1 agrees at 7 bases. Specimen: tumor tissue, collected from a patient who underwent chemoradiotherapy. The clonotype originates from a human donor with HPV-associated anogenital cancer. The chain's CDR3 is CASSLGPGTARPVCAGELFF. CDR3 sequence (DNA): TGTGCCAGCAGTTTGGGTCCCGGGACAGCTAGACCAGTTTGTGCCGGGGAGCTGTTTTTT.